One TCR beta chain is described in this entry. The data are from a study of cytomegalovirus exposure and HLA in healthy donors. The PCR contained 60 Vbeta and 13 Jbeta primers. Sequencing was performed with immunoSEQ multiplex PCR; in TCRdb, only in-frame clones are kept and a portion is missing. The repertoire holds some 150,000 clones, with around two thirds as singletons. The CDR3 runs 15 residues. Germline assignment: CDR1 ENHRY and CDR2 SYGVKD. The V gene lost 4 bases and the J gene lost 0 bases, with 12 bases spanning the gap. The specimen was PBMCs. The clonotype comes from a woman aged 40 to 55 in good health and CMV-seronegative. V and J are TRBV10-3 and TRBJ1-1; TRBD1 might be the D (5 bases). CDR3 nucleotide sequence: TGTGCCATCAGTGGGAGGGGCCCCATGAACACTGAAGCTTTCTTT. Translated: CAISGRGPMNTEAFF.